This T cell receptor beta chain was captured by sequencing in a study of T cells in Graves' hyperthyroidism and ophthalmopathy. Amplification yielded TCR beta CDR3 regions, with RNA transcripts as the source. Primed by the HTBI set, a first-round RT-PCR was run on the TCR CDR3. One entry per CDR3 protein, called by TCRdb with MiXCR from the multiplex PCR reads. The sample lists about 510,000 distinct CDR3 sequences; 46% were seen once. V lost 6 bases and J 2 bases, leaving 19 bases between the germline ends. The CDR3 has 16 amino acids. Study-wide results and caveats: Within blood appeared most thyroid clonotypes that had expanded above 0.001.

A patient was excluded if there was uncontrolled infection, other autoimmune disease, pregnancy or lactation. Thyroid ultrasound, orbital computed tomography, clinical symptoms, and serum thyroxine and TRAb underpinned diagnoses. This clonotype was counted at least ten times. The antigen is undetermined. This TCR derives from an adult woman with Graves' disease, either hyperthyroidism or ophthalmopathy (not recorded which). This chain joins TRBV12-3 or TRBV12-4 and TRBJ2-5, with D tentatively TRBD1 (5 bases). Specimen: peripheral blood or thyroid tissue (not recorded which). CDR3 bases: TGTGCCAGCAGCCAAGGGGCGTCGGCGGCACAAGAGACCCAGTACTTC. As protein: CASSQGASAAQETQYF.